The 27 T cell receptor beta chains below were found in one sample sequenced in a study of CD8+CD57+ T cells in acquired aplastic anemia. TCR beta VDJ combinations and CDR3 sequences were profiled from genomic DNA. Via MiXCR, TCRdb re-called the reads, giving one row per CDR3 protein. This table holds around 150,000 distinct CDR3 sequences, roughly 48% found once. By flow cytometry, patients selected for sequencing had shown an expansion of CD8+CD57+ cells. The source material was sorted CD4+, CD8+, or CD8+CD57+ T cells (not recorded which) from PBMCs. These TCRs come from a human donor with aplastic anemia.

The chain has TRBV7-9 and TRBJ1-1; D is unclear. The CDR3 is made up of 15 amino acids. V lost 5 bases to trimming and J lost 5 bases, with 18 bases between them. Germline assignment: CDR1 SEHNR and CDR2 FQNEAQ (reference sequence). Written as DNA, the CDR3 is TGTGCCAGCAGCCCCGTCCGGGAAAGGGAGACTGAAGCTTTCTTT. Its protein product is CASSPVRERETEAFF.

Concerning this clonotype itself: Just one base apart from a much larger clone, this may be a read error. The chain recombines TRBV9 with TRBJ2-3; D is perhaps TRBD2 (6 bases). CDR1 SGDLS and CDR2 YYNGEE come from the germline V gene. This CDR3 has 14 residues. The CDR3: CASGRREPPDTQSF. The CDR3 DNA reads as TGTGCCAGCGGAAGGAGGGAGCCCCCAGATACGCAGTCTTTT.

Worth noting for this clonotype: The final CDR3 position lacks the conserved phenylalanine or tryptophan, pointing to a likely read error. This sequence joins TRBV7-7 and TRBJ2-5; 7 nucleotides match TRBD1. CDR1 SSHAT and CDR2 FNYEAQ come from the germline V gene (reference sequence). This CDR3 contains 15 residues. The DNA for the CDR3 is TGTGCTAGCAGCTTCGCCCCGGGACAGCAAGAGACCCAGTACCTC. Translating it yields CASSFAPGQQETQYL.

This clonotype showed up many times. The chain couples TRBV19 to TRBJ2-1; possible D gene TRBD2, 6 bases. The length of the CDR3 is 14 residues. Germline V CDR1 and CDR2: LNHDA, SQIVND (reference sequence). Trimming pared 7 bases from V and 2 bases from J, leaving 12 bases between. The chain's CDR3 is CASIRAGPYNEQFF. DNA of the CDR3: TGTGCCAGTATTCGGGCGGGGCCCTACAATGAGCAGTTCTTC.

The chain is built from TRBV24-1 and TRBJ2-7, with 14 bases aligning to TRBD2. The CDR3 runs to 16 residues. The V segment lost 3 bases and the J segment 4 bases; nucleotides outside the gene matches: 4. Germline V gene sequence: CDR1 KGHDR, CDR2 SFDVKD. The CDR3 loop reads CATSDAGTSGRYEQYF. The CDR3 DNA sequence: TGTGCCACCAGTGATGCTGGGACTAGCGGGAGATACGAGCAGTACTTC.

This clonotype has a count of ten or more. The chain employs TRBV6-2 or TRBV6-3 and TRBJ1-1; maybe TRBD1 (5 bases). Trimming shortened V by 10 bases and J by 4 bases, and 13 bases separated the two germline ends. The CDR3 runs 12 residues. Germline V CDR1 and CDR2: MNHEY, SVGEGT. The DNA for the CDR3 is TGTGCCATCGGGGAGGGGATCACTGAAGCTTTCTTT. Protein product: CAIGEGITEAFF.

This clonotype was counted many times. The rearrangement links TRBV29-1 to TRBJ1-1; 10 bases map to TRBD1. The germline gives CDR1 SQVTM, CDR2 ANQGSEA. J gave up 3 bases and V 6 bases, and 10 bases lay outside the gene matches. This CDR3 has 15 amino acids. This CDR3 is CSVGTGTGAHTEAFF. The CDR3 DNA reads as TGCAGCGTCGGAACCGGGACAGGGGCCCACACTGAAGCTTTCTTT.

The J gene is TRBJ1-5, the V gene TRBV20-1, with D possibly TRBD1 on 6 matching bases. The CDR3 runs 14 residues. Germline V gene sequence: CDR1 DFQATT, CDR2 SNEGSKA (reference sequence). The V and J ends lost 3 bases and 3 bases respectively, with 12 bases between them. CDR3 sequence: CSASMGGLNQPQHF. For the CDR3, the DNA is TGCAGTGCTAGTATGGGGGGCCTCAATCAGCCCCAGCATTTT.

The table lists this clonotype with many counts. V gene TRBV4-2 combines with J gene TRBJ2-1, with D possibly TRBD2 on 6 matching bases. Per the germline V gene, CDR1 is LGHNA and CDR2 is YNFKEQ. CDR3 length: 15 amino acids. Trimming pared 0 bases from V and 8 bases from J, leaving 14 bases between. The CDR3 here is CASSQETSFLDEQFF. As DNA, the CDR3 is TGTGCCAGCAGCCAAGAAACTAGCTTTTTGGATGAGCAGTTCTTC.

This clonotype has at least ten counts. The chain carries TRBV7-3 and TRBJ2-3, with D maybe TRBD2 (6 bases). Deletions cut 6 bases from V and 1 base from J, with 11 bases between. CDR3 length equals 14 residues. The germline gives CDR1 SGHTA, CDR2 FQGTGA. The CDR3 loop is CASSRGGGTDTQYF. The CDR3 region has the DNA TGTGCCAGCAGTCGGGGAGGTGGCACAGATACGCAGTATTTT.

This clonotype was observed many times. V usage is TRBV2 and J usage is TRBJ2-7; TRBD2 matches 9 bases. The ends lost 1 base at V and 5 bases at J; junction bases unmatched: 9. This CDR3 has 16 residues. Germline V gene lookup returns CDR1 SNHLY and CDR2 FYNNEI. CDR3 sequence reads: CASSEGSGRGLDEQYF. The CDR3 bases are TGTGCCAGCAGTGAAGGTAGCGGGAGAGGCCTGGACGAGCAGTACTTC.

V and J are TRBV7-9 and TRBJ1-2, with 10 bases identical to TRBD1. This CDR3 is 15 amino acids long. With 5 bases clipped from V and 4 bases from J, the junction kept 7 bases outside the gene matches. CDR1 is SEHNR, CDR2 FQNEAQ, per germline (reference sequence). Here the CDR3 reads CASSNAGTGVYGYTF. The DNA for the CDR3 is TGTGCCAGCAGCAACGCCGGGACAGGGGTCTATGGCTACACCTTC.

The table lists this clonotype with many counts. The chain's CDR3 is CASSVGSQGRAGNTIYF. The CDR3 DNA follows: TGCGCCAGCAGCGTCGGGTCTCAGGGTAGGGCTGGAAACACCATATATTTT. The rearrangement links TRBV5-1 to TRBJ1-3, with a weak D call TRBD1 (5 bases). The CDR3 contains 17 residues. The germline CDR1 and CDR2 sequences are SGHRS and YFSETQ. The V end was cut by 4 bases, the J end by 2 bases, with 19 bases between.

At least ten counts were recorded for this clonotype. The chain couples TRBV20-1 to TRBJ2-5, with 8 positions matching TRBD1. The CDR3 loop spans 14 amino acids. Germline loops: CDR1 DFQATT, CDR2 SNEGSKA (reference sequence). V trimming: 1 base; J trimming: 5 bases; junction bases outside the gene matches: 6. The CDR3 DNA reads TGCAGTGCTAGAGGGACAGGGTCGGAGGAGACCCAGTACTTC. This sequence encodes CSARGTGSEETQYF.

The chain joins TRBV15 to TRBJ2-7; D is uncertain. The V gene's germline CDR1 is LNHNV and CDR2 YYDKDF (reference sequence). CDR3 length: 14 amino acids. V shed 1 base and J shed 4 bases, with 11 bases lying between them. The CDR3 protein is CATSRARHGYEQYF. CDR3 nucleotides: TGTGCCACCAGCAGAGCCCGTCATGGGTACGAGCAGTACTTC.

The chain employs TRBV10-3 and TRBJ2-7, with 8 bases identical to TRBD1. V dropped 10 bases and J dropped 7; count of bases not matched to a gene: 9. There are 12 residues in the CDR3. The V gene's germline CDR1 is ENHRY and CDR2 SYGVKD. CDR3 amino acids: CATRDTGGEQYF. The CDR3 nucleotides are TGTGCCACCCGGGACACAGGGGGGGAGCAGTACTTC.

This clonotype showed up many times. The rearrangement joins TRBV2 to TRBJ2-1; D is possibly TRBD2 (5 bases). CDR3 length equals 16 residues. V lost 4 bases and J 0 bases, leaving 13 bases between the germline ends. Germline CDR1 reads SNHLY; CDR2 reads FYNNEI. CDR3 residues: CASSGPRASSYNEQFF. The CDR3 DNA is TGTGCCAGCAGTGGGCCGCGGGCTAGCTCCTACAATGAGCAGTTCTTC.

This clonotype was observed a single time. The chain links TRBV12-3 or TRBV12-4 to TRBJ2-4; perhaps TRBD1 as D (6 bases). Trimming shortened V by 8 bases and J by 0 bases, and 20 bases separated the two germline ends. The CDR3 covers 17 residues. In DNA form, the CDR3 reads TGTGCCAGCGGTCCCGACAACAGGGTGGTAGCCAAAAACATTCAGTACTTC. Amino acid sequence: CASGPDNRVVAKNIQYF.

The chain is built from TRBV7-2 and TRBJ1-2; 9 positions match TRBD1. The CDR3 has 14 amino acids. The V gene end was trimmed by 4 bases and the J gene end by 7 bases; junction bases not matched to a gene: 7. Germline CDR1 is SGHTA and CDR2 is FQGNSA. CDR3 in DNA: TGTGCCAGCAGCTCCCATTGGACAGGGGTTGGCTACACCTTC. This codes for CASSSHWTGVGYTF.

The rearrangement uses TRBV2 and TRBJ2-3; D is undetermined. CDR1 and CDR2 (germline): SNHLY, FYNNEI. This CDR3 has 13 amino acids. V lost 7 bases, J lost 4 bases, and 12 bases lay in between. DNA of the CDR3: TGTGCCAGCAACGCGGTCGGCTCAGATACGCAGTATTTT. Its protein is CASNAVGSDTQYF.

DNA of the CDR3: TGTGCCAGCAGCCGGGACAGGGAAGGGACCCAGTACTTC. It translates to CASSRDREGTQYF. The chain is built from TRBV12-3 or TRBV12-4 and TRBJ2-5; TRBD1 matches at 9 bases. Germline trimming cut 6 bases from V and 7 bases from J; bases unmatched to any gene: 6. The CDR3 has 13 amino acids.

The chain couples TRBV6-1 to TRBJ2-1; D may be TRBD1 (6 bases). This CDR3 is 17 amino acids long. V was trimmed by 6 bases and J by 9 bases, leaving 27 bases between them. Germline CDR1 is MNHNS and CDR2 is SASEGT. The CDR3 DNA reads TGTGCCAGCAGATTTACCCCCGGGGCCAGGGGCCCTACTGAGCAGTTCTTC. Protein sequence: CASRFTPGARGPTEQFF.

The table lists this clonotype with a few counts. This chain uses TRBV15 with TRBJ1-5, with D unclear. CDR1 and CDR2 (germline): LNHNV, YYDKDF (reference sequence). There are 14 residues in the CDR3. Trimming cost V 0 bases and J 0 bases, with 3 bases left between them. The CDR3 loop reads CATSRDGSNQPQHF. The CDR3 nucleotides read TGTGCCACCAGCAGAGATGGTAGCAATCAGCCCCAGCATTTT.

This clonotype appeared many times. The rearrangement links TRBV6-1 to TRBJ1-6; no definite D call. Germline CDR1 MNHNS, CDR2 SASEGT. The CDR3 loop spans 13 amino acids. Trimming took 6 bases from V and 7 from J, leaving 10 bases between them. CDR3 DNA sequence: TGTGCCAGCAGAAACGACGGGAATTCACCCCTCCACTTT. It specifies CASRNDGNSPLHF.

This clonotype appeared many times. V gene TRBV19 combines with J gene TRBJ2-5; D might be TRBD2 (5 bases). V was trimmed by 6 bases and J by 5 bases, leaving 19 bases between them. Germline CDR1 reads LNHDA; CDR2 reads SQIVND (reference sequence). CDR3 length: 15 residues. The CDR3: CASRVSGSIRETQYF. CDR3 coding DNA: TGTGCCAGTAGGGTGAGCGGATCCATTAGGGAGACCCAGTACTTC.

The chain carries TRBV6-1 and TRBJ2-7; 11 nucleotides agree with TRBD2. The CDR3 runs 15 residues. Germline V gene sequence: CDR1 MNHNS, CDR2 SASEGT. V was pared by 6 bases and J by 5 bases, with 9 bases of the junction left unmatched. Here the CDR3 DNA reads TGTGCCAGCAGGAAACTAGCGGGAGCGATAAACGAGCAGTACTTC. This translates into CASRKLAGAINEQYF.

V usage is TRBV7-2 and J usage is TRBJ1-5; no definite D call. CDR3 length equals 13 residues. Trimming left V 3 bases short and J 5 bases short, with 8 bases between. CDR1 is SGHTA, CDR2 FQGNSA, per germline. CDR3 DNA: TGTGCCAGCAGCTTCTCCTTTCATCAGCCCCAGCATTTT. Translating gives CASSFSFHQPQHF.